Presented here are 3 T cell receptor beta chains from one specimen sequenced in a study of Tregs in tolerant kidney transplant recipients. Assay: immunoSEQ multiplex PCR; the TCRdb copy retains only in-frame clones and omits some. Found here are about 31,000 clones, 70% to 85% of them singletons; the top ten hold approximately 2.2%. No antigen has been identified for these receptors. Source material: Tregs from blood cultured with allogeneic cells. These receptor sequences come from a human donor in good health.

J is TRBJ1-1 and V is TRBV20-1; no firm D call. This CDR3 has 11 amino acids. Trimming cost V 7 bases and J 3 bases, with 9 bases left between them. Per the germline V gene, CDR1 is DFQATT and CDR2 is SNEGSKA (reference sequence). As DNA, the CDR3 is TGCAGTGGAAGGGTTCACACTGAAGCTTTCTTT. This sequence encodes CSGRVHTEAFF.

This chain joins TRBV9 and TRBJ2-3, with D possibly TRBD2 on 6 matching bases. CDR1 is SGDLS and CDR2 is YYNGEE in the germline V gene. Between the trimmed V and J ends, which lost 1 base and 6 bases, there was a span of 18 bases. This CDR3 spans 16 amino acids. CDR3 sequence: CASSVSASAQVDTQYF. For the CDR3, the DNA is TGTGCCAGCAGCGTATCGGCTAGCGCGCAGGTGGATACGCAGTATTTT. Full variable domain (remainder filled in from reference TRBV9 and TRBJ2-3): DSGVTQTPKHLITATGQRVTLRCSPRSGDLSVYWYQQSLDQGLQFLIQYYNGEERAKGNILERFSAQQFPDLHSELNLSSLELGDSALYFCASSVSASAQVDTQYFGPGTRLTVL.

V gene TRBV6-6 combines with J gene TRBJ1-6; possible D gene TRBD1, 6 bases. The CDR3 is 14 residues long. Germline loops: CDR1 MNHNY, CDR2 SVGAGI (reference sequence). V was trimmed by 8 bases and J by 8 bases, leaving 16 bases between them. The CDR3 is CASGGGGGYSPLHF. The CDR3 DNA reads TGTGCCAGCGGGGGTGGGGGCGGTTATTCACCCCTCCACTTT.